The 8 T cell receptor beta chains given below trace back to one sample, sequenced in a study of blood T cell repertoires in COVID-19. Libraries were prepared by immunoSEQ multiplex PCR; TCRdb keeps only in-frame clonotypes and omits some of them. The table records approximately 350,000 clones, roughly 90% of them present only once. Sequenced input: peripheral blood. All receptors derive from a woman in her thirties with COVID-19, enrolled during active disease.

This chain uses TRBV15 with TRBJ2-3, with 8 bases fitting TRBD2. The germline CDR1 and CDR2 sequences are LNHNV and YYDKDF (reference sequence). The V and J ends lost 6 bases and 8 bases, in that order; junction bases with no gene match: 16. The CDR3 runs to 16 residues. CDR3 bases: TGTGCCACCAGTAAACTAGCGGCGACCCCAAGCGTTACGCAGTATTTT. This translates into CATSKLAATPSVTQYF.

This chain uses TRBV9 with TRBJ2-1, with TRBD2 identical over 10 bases. V dropped 5 bases and J dropped 8; count of bases not matched to a gene: 19. CDR3 length: 18 residues. CDR1 and CDR2 (germline): SGDLS, YYNGEE. The CDR3 DNA sequence: TGTGCCAGCAGTACCCAGCGGACTAGCGGCAATTTTTACCATGAGCAGTTCTTC. It encodes CASSTQRTSGNFYHEQFF.

The chain carries TRBV18 and TRBJ2-7, with 8 positions matching TRBD1. Germline CDR1 KGHSH, CDR2 LQKENI. Unmatched junction bases numbered 1, after V lost 1 base and J lost 2 bases. CDR3 length: 14 amino acids. This chain's CDR3 is CASSPRDRPYEQYV. The CDR3 coding sequence is TGTGCCAGCTCACCACGGGACAGGCCCTACGAGCAGTACGTC.

V and J are TRBV5-5 and TRBJ2-7; D is unclear. Deletions cut 2 bases from V and 0 bases from J, with 12 bases between. This CDR3 comprises 15 residues. Per germline, CDR1 SGHKS and CDR2 YYEKEE (reference sequence). CDR3 bases: TGTGCCAGCAGCTTTCTTTTCGTTCCCTCCTACGAGCAGTACTTC. It codes for CASSFLFVPSYEQYF.

The rearrangement links TRBV2 to TRBJ2-7, with D possibly being TRBD1 (6 bases). Between the trimmed V and J ends, which lost 2 bases and 7 bases, there was a span of 24 bases. This CDR3 region has 17 residues. CDR1 SNHLY and CDR2 FYNNEI come from the germline V gene. For the CDR3, the DNA is TGTGCCAGCAGTGAACAGAGTACAGGGTCGATTTTTGGAGAGCAGTACTTC. Translating it yields CASSEQSTGSIFGEQYF.

The V call is TRBV24-1, the J call TRBJ2-1, with 9 bases aligning to TRBD2. Trimming removed 2 bases from V and 4 bases from J; junction bases left unmatched: 14. Germline CDR1 KGHDR, CDR2 SFDVKD. This CDR3 is 19 amino acids long. This CDR3 is CATSDSMSGAGGPYNEQFF. CDR3 nucleotides: TGTGCCACCAGTGATTCAATGAGTGGTGCGGGAGGGCCTTACAATGAGCAGTTCTTC.

The rearrangement uses TRBV7-9 and TRBJ2-7; no clear D. V was trimmed by 5 bases and J by 4 bases, leaving 6 bases between them. This CDR3 has 11 residues. Germline V gene data show CDR1 as SEHNR and CDR2 as FQNEAQ (reference sequence). CDR3 in amino acids: CASSIQYEQYV. The CDR3 nucleotides are TGTGCCAGCAGCATCCAATACGAGCAGTACGTC.

The rearrangement uses TRBV7-9 and TRBJ1-2, with a weak D call TRBD1 (5 bases). V lost 5 bases, J lost 4 bases, and 14 bases lay in between. Germline-derived CDR1 and CDR2 are SEHNR and FQNEAQ (reference sequence). This CDR3 is 14 amino acids long. The CDR3 here is CASSTQGSPYGYTF. CDR3 bases: TGTGCCAGCAGCACCCAGGGTTCCCCCTATGGCTACACCTTC. Together with reference TRBV7-9 and TRBJ1-2, the CDR3 gives the full variable domain: DTGVSQNPRHKITKRGQNVTFRCDPISEHNRLYWYRQTLGQGPEFLTYFQNEAQLEKSRLLSDRFSAERPKGSFSTLEIQRTEQGDSAMYLCASSTQGSPYGYTFGSGTRLTVV.